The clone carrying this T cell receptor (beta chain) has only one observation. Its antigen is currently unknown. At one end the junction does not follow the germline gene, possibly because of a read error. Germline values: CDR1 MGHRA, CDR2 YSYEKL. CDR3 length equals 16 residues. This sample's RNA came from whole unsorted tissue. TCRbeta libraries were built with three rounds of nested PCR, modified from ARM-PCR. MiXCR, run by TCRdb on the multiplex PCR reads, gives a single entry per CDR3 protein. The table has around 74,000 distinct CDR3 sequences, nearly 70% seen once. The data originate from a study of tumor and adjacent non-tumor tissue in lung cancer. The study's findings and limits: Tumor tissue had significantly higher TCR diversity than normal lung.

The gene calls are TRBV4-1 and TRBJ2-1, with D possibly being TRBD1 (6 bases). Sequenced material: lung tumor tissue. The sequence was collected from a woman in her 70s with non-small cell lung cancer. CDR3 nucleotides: TGCGCCAGAAGCCAAGATCACAGGGTGTCCTACAATGAGCTGTTCTTC. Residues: CARSQDHRVSYNELFF.